The TCR beta chain described here comes from a study of blood T cell repertoires in COVID-19 (dated by TCRdb to the early 2020s). For the wider study: Samples from collaborators originated in the United States, Italy and Spain and spanned both the acute and convalescent phases of COVID-19. The prospective study material was composed of cDNA or gDNA derived from T cells, B-cell-depleted T cells, or PBMCs. Subjects who had been exposed to COVID-19, were actively infected with it, or had recovered from it provided the deeply sampled blood TCRbeta repertoires that made up the dataset. The repertoires were released in a freely available public database meant as a resource for research on the immune response to SARS-CoV-2. Samples were obtained from the ongoing ImmuneRACE study (first 160 participants) and from some 1,300 subjects provided by 6 global collaborators. A de-identified subject ID, COVID-19 status, age in years and sex were almost always included in the sample metadata. Where HLA class I and class II types were available, the types were taken from metadata supplied by the sample provider, not from assay-based typing.

TCRbeta CDR3 regions were amplified from genomic DNA using the immunoSEQ Assay, a bias-controlled multiplex PCR. The source study handled its data this way. Nucleated cell counts per sample were estimated from amplification of reference gene primers within the assay. To quantify the absolute abundance of each unique TCRbeta CDR3 rearrangement, sequence reads were collapsed and filtered. Productive Simpson clonality was computed per sample as the square root of Simpson's diversity index over productive rearrangements. Drawn from immuneACCESS, this table holds only the in-frame rearrangements with V and J called that TCRdb kept. Clones are partly lost; checked studies trace under half to an unresolved V gene and leave the rest unexplained. The DNA gave D and trimming, while V, J and clone size come from that table. This sample gives some 130,000 clones in total; approximately 85% of them show up just once. The ten largest clones capture roughly 4.5% of the sample.

Broader findings and caveats from the paper: The quantity of clinical and demographic metadata differed by source and by participant and was supplied without curation.

Whole blood was collected in K2EDTA tubes by collaborating institutions according to the institutions' own protocols. For TCRbeta analysis, collaborator samples were shipped as frozen whole blood, as isolated PBMCs, or as DNA extracted from either sample type. Worth noting for this clone: There is no known antigen for this receptor. The sample holds no much larger clone one base away, and base qualities are not on file.

This receptor was obtained from a human donor in a cohort sampled during active COVID-19. The source material was peripheral blood.

The CDR3 region reads CASSKGTVVPEQYV. In nucleotides, the sequence is TGTGCCAGCAGCAAAGGGACAGTAGTTCCCGAGCAGTACGTC. The sequence joins TRBV11-3 to TRBJ2-7; the central 7 bases match TRBD1. CDR1 and CDR2 were assigned from the germline V gene as SGHNT and YENEEA. Including cysteine and valine, the CDR3 has 14 amino acids. Only the CDR3 portion is preserved as DNA: 42 bases, with reading frame beginning at the first base. Ends trimmed: V by 5 bases, J by 6 bases; bases unmatched to a gene: 10.